The 17 T cell receptor beta chains presented below share a single source sample, sequenced in a study of blood T cells in healthy people across ages. With a J-beta primer mix and a sample-barcoded 5' primer, a second PCR ran 7 to 11 cycles. Each CDR3 protein gets one entry after TCRdb re-called the 5' RACE reads with MiXCR. The sample records hundreds of thousands of distinct CDR3 sequences, around 48% being singletons. Sequencing was carried out using blood. The receptors shown here come from a woman aged 55-70 years in good health.

Many counts were recorded for this clonotype. V gene TRBV20-1 combines with J gene TRBJ2-3; 9 bases agree with TRBD1. With 5 bases clipped from V and 2 bases from J, the junction kept 2 bases outside the gene matches. The CDR3 contains 13 residues. Germline assignment: CDR1 DFQATT and CDR2 SNEGSKA (reference sequence). In DNA form, the CDR3 reads TGCAGTGCTGGACAGGGGAACACAGATACGCAGTATTTT. Translating gives CSAGQGNTDTQYF.

The sample holds a few counts of this clonotype. The chain couples TRBV7-9 to TRBJ2-5; D is possibly TRBD2 (5 bases). With 3 bases removed from V and 3 bases from J, the gap between germline ends came to 8 bases. There are 13 residues in the CDR3. Looked up from germline, CDR1 is SEHNR and CDR2 is FQNEAQ (reference sequence). Here the CDR3 reads CASSFAGEETQYF. CDR3 nucleotides: TGTGCCAGCAGCTTCGCCGGGGAAGAGACCCAGTACTTC. Complete variable domain (other parts from reference TRBV7-9 and TRBJ2-5): DTGVSQNPRHKITKRGQNVTFRCDPISEHNRLYWYRQTLGQGPEFLTYFQNEAQLEKSRLLSDRFSAERPKGSFSTLEIQRTEQGDSAMYLCASSFAGEETQYFGPGTRLLVL.

This clonotype was seen only a few times. This sequence joins TRBV14 and TRBJ2-3; D is possibly TRBD1 (5 bases). The CDR3 contains 15 residues. V lost 2 bases to trimming and J lost 3 bases, with 12 bases between them. The germline V gene has CDR1 SGHDN and CDR2 FVKESK. The CDR3 bases are TGTGCCAGCAGCCAAACCAGGGCGCTAACAGATACGCAGTATTTT. Its translation is CASSQTRALTDTQYF.

The V and J genes are TRBV28 and TRBJ2-1; the D is unclear. This CDR3 spans 14 amino acids. Trimming shortened V by 7 bases and J by 5 bases, and 15 bases separated the two germline ends. The germline gives CDR1 MDHEN, CDR2 SYDVKM. The CDR3 coding sequence is TGTGCCAGCAACCAGAGAGCTCTAAACAATGAGCAGTTCTTC. Residues: CASNQRALNNEQFF.

This clonotype was recorded at least ten times. In nucleotides, the CDR3 is TGTGCCAGCAGTTACTGGCCGAACGAGCAGTACTTC. It yields the protein CASSYWPNEQYF. The rearrangement links TRBV6-2 or TRBV6-3 to TRBJ2-7; D not resolved. Trimming removed 1 base at V and 5 bases at J, with 6 bases between. Germline-derived CDR1 and CDR2 are MNHEY and SVGEGT. This CDR3 comprises 12 residues.

The chain uses TRBV20-1 and TRBJ2-5, with 8 bases that match TRBD2. Trimming cost V 3 bases and J 11 bases; bases outside gene matches: 17. CDR1 is DFQATT, CDR2 SNEGSKA, per germline (reference sequence). The CDR3 has 15 amino acids. Written as DNA, the CDR3 is TGCAGTGCTAGGACTAGCGAGCGACTACGGAATGAGCAGTACTTC. Translating it yields CSARTSERLRNEQYF.

This chain links TRBV28 with TRBJ2-7; TRBD1 might be the D (5 bases). CDR1 MDHEN and CDR2 SYDVKM come from the germline V gene. The V and J ends lost 5 bases and 0 bases respectively, with 17 bases between them. The CDR3 contains 16 residues. For the CDR3, the DNA is TGTGCCAGCAGTCTCATAGACAGCCTGGACTCCTACGAGCAGTACTTC. Protein: CASSLIDSLDSYEQYF.

The V call is TRBV6-1, the J call TRBJ2-1; TRBD1 agrees at 7 bases. The J segment lost 5 bases and the V segment lost 5 bases, leaving 9 bases of the junction unmatched. Germline V gene lookup returns CDR1 MNHNS and CDR2 SASEGT. The CDR3 is made up of 15 amino acids. The CDR3 loop is CASSRGTAADNEQFF. CDR3 DNA sequence: TGTGCCAGCAGTAGGGGGACAGCTGCCGACAATGAGCAGTTCTTC.

V gene TRBV9 combines with J gene TRBJ2-5; 11 bases match TRBD2. The CDR3 runs 15 residues. V dropped 7 bases and J dropped 11; count of bases not matched to a gene: 16. The germline CDR1 and CDR2 sequences are SGDLS and YYNGEE. CDR3 sequence (DNA): TGTGCCAGCGCATCAACAGGGCTAGCGGGAGGAGAGCAGTACTTC. It is translated as CASASTGLAGGEQYF.

This clonotype was counted a single time. The gene calls are TRBV6-5 and TRBJ2-4, with a possible D match to TRBD1 (6 bases). Trimming took 6 bases from V and 6 from J, leaving 18 bases between them. The length of the CDR3 is 15 residues. The V gene's germline CDR1 is MNHEY and CDR2 SVGAGI. CDR3 region: CASSSKGAGVNIQYF. CDR3 sequence (DNA): TGTGCCAGCAGCTCCAAGGGAGCAGGGGTAAACATTCAGTACTTC.

This clonotype was counted between two and nine times. The chain couples TRBV20-1 to TRBJ2-1, with D possibly TRBD2 on 5 matching bases. Trimming stripped 7 bases from V and 5 bases from J, with 18 bases between. The CDR3 is 14 amino acids. CDR1 is DFQATT, CDR2 SNEGSKA, per germline (reference sequence). The CDR3 sequence is CSGRKHSGNNEQFF. CDR3 bases: TGCAGTGGTCGAAAACACAGCGGTAACAATGAGCAGTTCTTC.

This clonotype was counted a few times. V gene TRBV12-3 or TRBV12-4 combines with J gene TRBJ1-5; D unclear. V lost 1 base and J 7 bases, leaving 14 bases between the germline ends. The CDR3 contains 15 residues. Here the CDR3 reads CASSLVVGIGQPQHF. The CDR3 DNA follows: TGTGCCAGCAGTTTAGTTGTGGGGATTGGACAGCCCCAGCATTTT.

The rearrangement links TRBV7-2 to TRBJ2-1, with D perhaps TRBD1 or TRBD2 (5 bases each). CDR3 size: 16 residues. Germline V gene lookup returns CDR1 SGHTA and CDR2 FQGNSA. V was cut by 5 bases and J by 5 bases, with 19 bases left in between. This CDR3 reads CASSRSGAGANNEQFF. CDR3 DNA: TGTGCCAGCAGCCGCAGCGGCGCCGGGGCAAACAATGAGCAGTTCTTC.

The sample holds a few counts of this clonotype. The chain has TRBV7-2 and TRBJ1-2; no clear D gene. The CDR3 has 13 amino acids. The V end lost 4 bases, the J end lost 5 bases, and 11 bases lay between the germline ends. CDR1 SGHTA and CDR2 FQGNSA come from the germline V gene. CDR3 DNA: TGTGCCAGCAGCTCGTCCATGGGGTATGGCTACACCTTC. It translates to CASSSSMGYGYTF.

The chain couples TRBV7-9 to TRBJ2-3, with 7 bases fitting TRBD2. The junction had 11 bases not matched to a gene; V was cut back by 1 base and J by 4 bases. CDR3 size: 17 residues. Germline CDR1 SEHNR, CDR2 FQNEAQ (reference sequence). The CDR3 nucleotides read TGTGCCAGCAGCTTAGTACGGATAGCTAGCGGCCCAGATACGCAGTATTTT. Translated, it gives CASSLVRIASGPDTQYF.

This chain joins TRBV15 and TRBJ1-4; D is undetermined. This CDR3 has 14 residues. Trimming took 1 base from V and 8 from J, leaving 11 bases between them. Germline-derived CDR1 and CDR2 are LNHNV and YYDKDF (reference sequence). The CDR3: CATSRGRDREKLFF. CDR3 nucleotides: TGTGCCACCAGCAGAGGCCGGGATAGGGAAAAACTGTTTTTT. The whole variable domain, filled in from reference TRBV15 and TRBJ1-4, reads DAMVIQNPRYQVTQFGKPVTLSCSQTLNHNVMYWYQQKSSQAPKLLFHYYDKDFNNEADTPDNFQSRRPNTSFCFLDIRSPGLGDTAMYLCATSRGRDREKLFFGSGTQLSVL.

V and J are TRBV3-1 and TRBJ1-2; unclear D gene. Germline lookup yields CDR1 LGHDT and CDR2 YNNKEL (reference sequence). Trimming shortened V by 1 base and J by 7 bases, and 4 bases separated the two germline ends. This CDR3 is 11 amino acids long. In DNA form, the CDR3 reads TGTGCCAGCAGCCAAGTCAGTGGCTACACCTTC. Its translation is CASSQVSGYTF.